The clone carrying this T cell receptor (beta chain) appeared a few times. Its antigen is unidentified. The authors reverse transcribed all of the isolated RNA, so sequencing captured expressed TCRB transcripts. The repertoire was sequenced with immunoSEQ multiplex PCR; TCRdb's copy has only in-frame clones and lacks some. The data contain about 660,000 clones, over 13% of them seen just once; the ten biggest clones take up 0.035% to 0.045%. The data were obtained in a study of beta chain features in type 1 diabetes. The V and J ends lost 1 base and 3 bases respectively, with 10 bases between them. This CDR3 spans 14 amino acids. CDR1 and CDR2 (germline): ENHRY, SYGVKD. Study outcomes and limitations: Moderate but significant shortening of TCRB CDR3s was recorded in all four CD4+ subsets from Type 1 diabetes patients.

The sequenced sample was naive CD4+ T cells from blood. The chain couples TRBV10-3 to TRBJ2-7; D gene ambiguous. The sequence came from a man aged 18 to 29 with type 1 diabetes. CDR3: CAISEFDLGYEQYF. In nucleotides, the CDR3 is TGTGCCATCAGTGAGTTTGACTTGGGCTACGAGCAGTACTTC.